This TCR beta chain was sequenced during a study of T cells after posttransplantation cyclophosphamide. Findings and caveats of the study: TRB clonality was highly associated with recipient CMV seropositivity and reactivation. Later blood repertoires were often dominated by clones from the donor CD8+ memory compartment. Blood and skin or GI T cell repertoires showed limited TRB overlap.

There are 12 residues in the CDR3. Germline CDR1 is SGHTA and CDR2 is FQGNSA. Trimming removed 4 bases at V and 3 bases at J, with 5 bases between. Assay: immunoSEQ multiplex PCR; the TCRdb copy retains only in-frame clones and omits some. The sample shows about 40,000 clones, none of them appearing just once. In the case of this clone: What it binds is not known.

J is TRBJ2-3 and V is TRBV7-2; D gene unclear. The sample was PBMCs. The TCR originated in a man between 25 and 39 years old in good health and a related stem cell transplant donor. The CDR3 DNA reads TGTGCCAGCAGCTCTGCGACAGATACGCAGTATTTT. Translating it yields CASSSATDTQYF.